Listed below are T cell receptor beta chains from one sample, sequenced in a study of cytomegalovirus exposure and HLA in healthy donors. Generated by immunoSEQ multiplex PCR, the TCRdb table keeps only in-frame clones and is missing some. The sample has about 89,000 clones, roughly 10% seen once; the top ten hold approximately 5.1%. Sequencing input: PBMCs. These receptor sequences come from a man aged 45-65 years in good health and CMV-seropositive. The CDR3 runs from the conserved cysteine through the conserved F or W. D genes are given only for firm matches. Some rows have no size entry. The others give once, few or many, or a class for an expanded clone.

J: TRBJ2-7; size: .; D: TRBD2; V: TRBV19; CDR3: CASSISWASGSIYEQYF; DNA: TGTGCCAGTAGTATAAGTTGGGCTAGCGGGAGTATTTACGAGCAGTACTTC
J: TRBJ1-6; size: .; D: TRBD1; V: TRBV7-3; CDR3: CASSLGTGDNSPLHF; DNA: TGTGCCAGCAGCTTAGGGACAGGGGATAATTCACCCCTCCACTTT
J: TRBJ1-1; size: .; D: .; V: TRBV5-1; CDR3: CASRKTADEAFF; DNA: TGCGCCAGCAGAAAAACAGCGGATGAAGCTTTCTTT
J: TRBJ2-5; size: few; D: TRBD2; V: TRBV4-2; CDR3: CASSQDRLALAQYF; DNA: TGTGCCAGCAGCCAAGATCGACTAGCATTGGCCCAGTACTTC
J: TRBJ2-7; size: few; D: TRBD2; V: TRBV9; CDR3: CASSPRGLAGNYEQYF; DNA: TGTGCCAGCAGCCCCAGGGGACTAGCGGGGAACTACGAGCAGTACTTC
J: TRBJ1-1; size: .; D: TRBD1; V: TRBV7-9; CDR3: CASSLGTGGGRTEAFF; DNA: TGTGCCAGCAGCTTAGGGACAGGGGGCGGAAGAACTGAAGCTTTCTTT
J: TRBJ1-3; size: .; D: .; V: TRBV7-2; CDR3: CASSSGPSGNTIYF; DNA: TGTGCCAGCAGCTCAGGCCCCTCTGGAAACACCATATATTTT
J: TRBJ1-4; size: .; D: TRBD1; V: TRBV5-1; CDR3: CASSVGQGWEKLFF; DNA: TGCGCCAGCAGCGTAGGACAGGGTTGGGAAAAACTGTTTTTT
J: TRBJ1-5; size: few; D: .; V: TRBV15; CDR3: CATRLFSNQPQHF; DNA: TGTGCCACCCGACTGTTTAGCAATCAGCCCCAGCATTTT
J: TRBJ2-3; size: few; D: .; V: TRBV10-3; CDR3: CAIRGLITDTQYF; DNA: TGTGCCATCAGGGGACTGATCACAGATACGCAGTATTTT
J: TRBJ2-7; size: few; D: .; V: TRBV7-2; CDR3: CASSEGAGIPYEQYF; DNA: TGTGCCAGCTCCGAGGGCGCGGGAATCCCCTACGAGCAGTACTTC
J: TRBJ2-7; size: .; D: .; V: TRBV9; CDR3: CASSVAGGSGYEQYF; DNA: TGTGCCAGCAGCGTAGCTGGTGGGAGTGGGTACGAGCAGTACTTC
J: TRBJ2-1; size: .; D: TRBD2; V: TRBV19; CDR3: CASSRTGTSGYNEQFF; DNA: TGTGCCAGTAGTCGCACCGGGACTAGCGGCTACAATGAGCAGTTCTTC
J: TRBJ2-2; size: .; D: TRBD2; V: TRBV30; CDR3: CAGELAGDLTGELFF; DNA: TGTGCCGGAGAACTAGCGGGAGACCTCACCGGGGAGCTGTTTTTT
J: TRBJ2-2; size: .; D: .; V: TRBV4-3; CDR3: CASSQPRTGELFF; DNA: TGCGCCAGCAGCCAGCCACGGACCGGGGAGCTGTTTTTT
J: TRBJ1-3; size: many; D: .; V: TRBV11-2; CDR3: CASSSAGNTIYF; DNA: TGTGCCAGCAGCTCCGCTGGAAACACCATATATTTT
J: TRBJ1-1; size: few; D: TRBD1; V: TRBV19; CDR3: CASTNIGGGRTEAFF; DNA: TGTGCCAGTACAAATATAGGGGGCGGGCGAACTGAAGCTTTCTTT
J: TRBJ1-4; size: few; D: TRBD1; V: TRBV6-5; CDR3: CASRQTGNEKLFF; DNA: TGTGCCAGCAGACAGACAGGGAATGAAAAACTGTTTTTT
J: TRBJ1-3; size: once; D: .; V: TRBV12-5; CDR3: CASGLGVSGNTIYF; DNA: TGTGCTAGTGGTTTGGGAGTTTCTGGAAACACCATATATTTT
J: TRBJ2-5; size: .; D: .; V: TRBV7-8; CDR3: CASSPQETQYF; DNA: TGTGCCAGCAGCCCACAAGAGACCCAGTACTTC
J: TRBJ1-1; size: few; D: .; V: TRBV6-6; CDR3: CASPAGGAEGNTEAFF; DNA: TGTGCCAGCCCGGCGGGGGGTGCCGAGGGGAACACTGAAGCTTTCTTT
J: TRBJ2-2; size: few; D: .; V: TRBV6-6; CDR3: CASRNGGNIGELFF; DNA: TGTGCCAGCAGAAATGGCGGGAATATCGGGGAGCTGTTTTTT
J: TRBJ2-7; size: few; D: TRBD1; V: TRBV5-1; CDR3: CASSFGTGRNEQYF; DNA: TGCGCCAGCAGCTTCGGGACAGGGAGGAACGAGCAGTACTTC
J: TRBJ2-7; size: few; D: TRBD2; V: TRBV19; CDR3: CASSREVGYEQYF; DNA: TGTGCCAGTAGTCGGGAGGTTGGCTACGAGCAGTACTTC
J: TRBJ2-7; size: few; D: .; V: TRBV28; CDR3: CASNNRAEQYF; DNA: TGTGCCAGCAACAACAGGGCCGAGCAGTACTTC
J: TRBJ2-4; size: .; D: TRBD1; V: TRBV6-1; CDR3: CASSEMRTGAKNIQYF; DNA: TGTGCCAGCAGTGAAATGAGGACAGGAGCCAAAAACATTCAGTACTTC
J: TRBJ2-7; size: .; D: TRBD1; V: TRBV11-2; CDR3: CASSLVSGQGLYEQYF; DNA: TGTGCCAGCAGCTTAGTATCCGGACAGGGGTTATACGAGCAGTACTTC
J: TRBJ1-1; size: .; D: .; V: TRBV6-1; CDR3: CASSEATDSSEAFF; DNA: TGTGCCAGCAGTGAAGCAACCGACAGCTCTGAAGCTTTCTTT
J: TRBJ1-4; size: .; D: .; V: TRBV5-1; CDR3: CASSWGRGNEKLFF; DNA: TGCGCCAGCAGTTGGGGCAGGGGTAATGAAAAACTGTTTTTT
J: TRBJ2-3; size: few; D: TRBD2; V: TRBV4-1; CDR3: CASSQVGGRAPDTQYF; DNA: TGCGCCAGCAGCCAAGTTGGCGGGAGGGCCCCAGATACGCAGTATTTT
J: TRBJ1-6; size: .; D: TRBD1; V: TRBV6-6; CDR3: CASSSGTGNSPLHF; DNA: TGTGCCAGCAGTTCCGGGACAGGGAATTCACCCCTCCACTTT
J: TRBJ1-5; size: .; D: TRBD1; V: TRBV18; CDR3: CASSPLDRAGVGQPQHF; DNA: TGTGCCAGCTCACCACTTGACAGGGCAGGGGTTGGTCAGCCCCAGCATTTT
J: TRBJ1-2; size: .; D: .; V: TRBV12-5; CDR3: CASGRISTGSGGYTF; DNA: TGTGCTAGTGGTAGGATTTCAACAGGGAGCGGAGGCTACACCTTC
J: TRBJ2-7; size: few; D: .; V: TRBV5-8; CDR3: CASNQGNEQYF; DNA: TGTGCCAGCAACCAGGGTAACGAGCAGTACTTC
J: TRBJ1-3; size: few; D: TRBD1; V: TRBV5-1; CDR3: CASSGGSGGSGGNTIYF; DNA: TGCGCCAGCAGCGGCGGATCAGGGGGCTCCGGAGGAAACACCATATATTTT
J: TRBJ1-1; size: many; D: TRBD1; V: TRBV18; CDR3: CASSSRGGVVFGTEAFF; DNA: TGTGCCAGCTCCTCACGAGGGGGCGTGGTTTTCGGCACTGAAGCTTTCTTT
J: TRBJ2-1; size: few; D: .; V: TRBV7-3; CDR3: CASSLRGPYKGSEQFF; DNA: TGTGCCAGCAGCTTAAGGGGCCCCTATAAGGGTTCTGAGCAGTTCTTC
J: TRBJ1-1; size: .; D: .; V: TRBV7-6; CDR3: CASSETATMNTEAFF; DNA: TGTGCCAGCAGCGAGACAGCAACCATGAACACTGAAGCTTTCTTT
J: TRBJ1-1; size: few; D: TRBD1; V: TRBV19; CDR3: CASSLTGAPTEAFF; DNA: TGTGCCAGTAGCCTGACAGGGGCGCCCACTGAAGCTTTCTTT
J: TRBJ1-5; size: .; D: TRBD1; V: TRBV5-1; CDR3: CASSAGGTGNQPQHF; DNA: TGCGCCAGCAGCGCCGGTGGGACAGGGAATCAGCCCCAGCATTTT
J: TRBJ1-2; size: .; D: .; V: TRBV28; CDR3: CASSSDLQQGWELKYGYTF; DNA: TGTGCCAGCAGCTCAGACCTCCAACAGGGCTGGGAGCTAAAATATGGCTACACCTTC
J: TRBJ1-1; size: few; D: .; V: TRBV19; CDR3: CASSIDSETMNTEAFF; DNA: TGTGCCAGTAGTATAGATTCCGAAACAATGAACACTGAAGCTTTCTTT
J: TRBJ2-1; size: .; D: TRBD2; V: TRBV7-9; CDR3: CASSLERGDEQFF; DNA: TGTGCCAGCAGTCTCGAGCGGGGAGATGAGCAGTTCTTC
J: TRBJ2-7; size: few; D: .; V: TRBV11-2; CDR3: CASSSSAASYYEQYF; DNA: TGTGCCAGCAGCTCGTCAGCGGCATCTTACTACGAGCAGTACTTC
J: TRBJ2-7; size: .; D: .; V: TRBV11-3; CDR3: CASSLRAGTSGEQYF; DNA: TGTGCCAGCAGCTTAAGGGCGGGAACCTCGGGCGAGCAGTACTTC
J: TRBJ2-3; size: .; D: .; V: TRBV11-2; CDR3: CASSGAGTDTQYF; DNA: TGTGCCAGCTCGGGAGCCGGCACAGATACGCAGTATTTT
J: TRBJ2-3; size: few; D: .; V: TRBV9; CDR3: CASSVAAGTTDTQYF; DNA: TGTGCCAGCAGCGTAGCGGCAGGGACAACAGATACGCAGTATTTT
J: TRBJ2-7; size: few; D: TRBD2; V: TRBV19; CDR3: CASSGPSGVQYF; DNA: TGTGCCAGTAGTGGTCCTAGCGGGGTGCAGTACTTC
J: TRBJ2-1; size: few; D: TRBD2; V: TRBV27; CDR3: CASPHGPSGSNEQFF; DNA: TGTGCCAGCCCGCACGGCCCTAGCGGGAGTAATGAGCAGTTCTTC
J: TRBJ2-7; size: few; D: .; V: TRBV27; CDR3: CASSFQRAELYF; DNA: TGTGCCAGCAGTTTTCAGCGGGCCGAGCTGTACTTC
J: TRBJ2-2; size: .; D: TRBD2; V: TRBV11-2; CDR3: CASLREIDTGELFF; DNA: TGTGCCAGCTTGCGGGAGATAGACACCGGGGAGCTGTTTTTT
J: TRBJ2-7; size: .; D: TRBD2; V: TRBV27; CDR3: CASSGGLAGGPRSYEQYF; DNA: TGTGCCAGCAGTGGGGGACTAGCGGGAGGGCCCAGGTCCTACGAGCAGTACTTC
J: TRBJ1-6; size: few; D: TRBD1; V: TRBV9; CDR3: CASSPGGSNSPLHF; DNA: TGTGCCAGCAGCCCAGGGGGCAGTAATTCACCCCTCCACTTT
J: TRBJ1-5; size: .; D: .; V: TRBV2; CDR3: CASSEALTSDQPQHF; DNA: TGTGCCAGCAGTGAAGCGCTAACAAGCGATCAGCCCCAGCATTTT
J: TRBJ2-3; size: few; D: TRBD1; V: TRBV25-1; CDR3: CASSKPRTGLADTQYF; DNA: TGTGCCAGCAGTAAACCGAGGACAGGGCTGGCAGATACGCAGTATTTT
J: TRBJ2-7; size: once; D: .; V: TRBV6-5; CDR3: CASSYSTRGSSYEQYF; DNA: TGTGCCAGCAGTTACTCTACAAGAGGAAGCTCCTACGAGCAGTACTTC
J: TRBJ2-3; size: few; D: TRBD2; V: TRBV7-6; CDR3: CASSPGGSRNTQYF; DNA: TGTGCCAGCAGCCCGGGCGGGAGTAGGAATACGCAGTATTTT
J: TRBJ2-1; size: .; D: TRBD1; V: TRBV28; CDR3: CAVCRGTGSYNEQFF; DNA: TGTGCCGTCTGTCGGGGGACAGGCTCCTACAATGAGCAGTTCTTC
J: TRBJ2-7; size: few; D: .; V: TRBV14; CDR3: CASSQATVSYEQYF; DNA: TGTGCCAGCAGCCAAGCTACGGTCTCCTACGAGCAGTACTTC